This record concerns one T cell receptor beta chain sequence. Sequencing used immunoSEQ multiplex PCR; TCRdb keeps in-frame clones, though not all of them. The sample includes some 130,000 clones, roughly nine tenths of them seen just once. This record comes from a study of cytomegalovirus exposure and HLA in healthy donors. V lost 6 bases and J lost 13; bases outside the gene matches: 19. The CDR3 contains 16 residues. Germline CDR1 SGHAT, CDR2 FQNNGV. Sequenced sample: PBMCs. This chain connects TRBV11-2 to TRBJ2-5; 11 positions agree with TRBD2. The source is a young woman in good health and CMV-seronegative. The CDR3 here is CASSPAGASGGSRAYF. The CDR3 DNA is TGTGCCAGCAGTCCCGCGGGTGCTAGCGGGGGGTCCAGGGCGTACTTC.